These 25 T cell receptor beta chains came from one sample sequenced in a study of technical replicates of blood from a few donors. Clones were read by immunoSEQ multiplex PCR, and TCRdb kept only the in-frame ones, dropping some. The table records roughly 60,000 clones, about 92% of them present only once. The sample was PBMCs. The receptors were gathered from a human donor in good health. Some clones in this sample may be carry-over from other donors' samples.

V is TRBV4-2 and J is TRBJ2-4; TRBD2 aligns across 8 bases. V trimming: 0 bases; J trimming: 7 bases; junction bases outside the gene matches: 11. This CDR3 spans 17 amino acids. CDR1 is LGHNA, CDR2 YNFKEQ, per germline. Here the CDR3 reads CASSQDLLSGGANIQYF. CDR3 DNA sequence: TGTGCCAGCAGCCAAGATCTATTATCGGGGGGGGCGAACATTCAGTACTTC.

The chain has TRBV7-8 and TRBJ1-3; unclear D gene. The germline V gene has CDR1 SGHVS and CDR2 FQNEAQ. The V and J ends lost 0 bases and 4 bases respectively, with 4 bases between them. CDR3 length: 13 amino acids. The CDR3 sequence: CASSLAEGNTIYF. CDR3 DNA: TGTGCCAGCAGCTTAGCTGAGGGAAACACCATATATTTT.

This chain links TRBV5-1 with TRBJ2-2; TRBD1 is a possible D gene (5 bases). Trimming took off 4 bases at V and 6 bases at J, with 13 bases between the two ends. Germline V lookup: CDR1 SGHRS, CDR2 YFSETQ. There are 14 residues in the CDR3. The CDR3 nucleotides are TGCGCCAGCAGCCGTGCAGGGTACGCCGGGGAGCTGTTTTTT. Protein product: CASSRAGYAGELFF. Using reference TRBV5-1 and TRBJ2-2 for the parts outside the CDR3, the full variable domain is KAGVTQTPRYLIKTRGQQVTLSCSPISGHRSVSWYQQTPGQGLQFLFEYFSETQRNKGNFPGRFSGRQFSNSRSEMNVSTLELGDSALYLCASSRAGYAGELFFGEGSRLTVL.

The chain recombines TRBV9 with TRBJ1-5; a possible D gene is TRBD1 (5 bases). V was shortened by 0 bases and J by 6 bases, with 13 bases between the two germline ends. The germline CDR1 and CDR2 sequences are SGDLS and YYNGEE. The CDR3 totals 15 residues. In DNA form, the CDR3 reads TGTGCCAGCAGCGTAGATGGGGGGGGGAGTCAGCCCCAGCATTTT. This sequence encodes CASSVDGGGSQPQHF.

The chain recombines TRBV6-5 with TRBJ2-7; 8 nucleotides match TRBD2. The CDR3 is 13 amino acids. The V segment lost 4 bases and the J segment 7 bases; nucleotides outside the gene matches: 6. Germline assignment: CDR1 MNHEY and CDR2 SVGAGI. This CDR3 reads CASSSSRLAEQYF. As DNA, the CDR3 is TGTGCCAGCAGTTCCTCTCGACTAGCGGAGCAGTACTTC.

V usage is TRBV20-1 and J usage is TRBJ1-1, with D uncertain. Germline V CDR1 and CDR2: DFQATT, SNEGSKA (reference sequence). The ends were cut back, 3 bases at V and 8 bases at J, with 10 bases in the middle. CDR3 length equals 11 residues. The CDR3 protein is CSARFSLEAFF. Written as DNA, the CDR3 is TGCAGTGCTAGGTTTAGCCTAGAAGCTTTCTTT.

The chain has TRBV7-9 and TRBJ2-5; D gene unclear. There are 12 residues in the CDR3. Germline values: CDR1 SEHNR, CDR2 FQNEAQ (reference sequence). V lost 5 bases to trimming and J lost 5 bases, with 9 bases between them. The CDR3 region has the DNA TGTGCCAGCAGCCCCTTCGGGGAGACCCAGTACTTC. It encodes CASSPFGETQYF.

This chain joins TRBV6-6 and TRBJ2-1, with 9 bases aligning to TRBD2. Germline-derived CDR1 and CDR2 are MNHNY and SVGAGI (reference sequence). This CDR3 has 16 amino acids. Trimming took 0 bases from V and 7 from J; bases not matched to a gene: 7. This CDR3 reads CASSYSLAGGENEQFF. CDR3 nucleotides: TGTGCCAGCAGTTACTCATTGGCGGGGGGGGAAAATGAGCAGTTCTTC.

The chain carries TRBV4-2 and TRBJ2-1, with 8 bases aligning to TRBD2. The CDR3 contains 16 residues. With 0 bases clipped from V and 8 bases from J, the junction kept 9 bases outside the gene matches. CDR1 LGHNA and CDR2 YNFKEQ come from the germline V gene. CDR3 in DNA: TGTGCCAGCAGCCAAGAGGGGACTAGATCTATCCATGAGCAGTTCTTC. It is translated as CASSQEGTRSIHEQFF.

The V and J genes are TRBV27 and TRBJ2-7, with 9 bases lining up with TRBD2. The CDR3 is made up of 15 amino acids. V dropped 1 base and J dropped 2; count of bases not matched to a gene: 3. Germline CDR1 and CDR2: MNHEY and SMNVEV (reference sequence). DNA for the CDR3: TGTGCCAGCAGTTTATTTGCGGGAGGGACCTACGAGCAGTACTTC. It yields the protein CASSLFAGGTYEQYF.

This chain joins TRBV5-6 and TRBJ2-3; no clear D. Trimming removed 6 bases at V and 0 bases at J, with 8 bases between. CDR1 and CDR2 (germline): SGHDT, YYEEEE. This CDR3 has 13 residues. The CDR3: CASNARSTDTQYF. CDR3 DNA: TGTGCCAGCAACGCGCGGAGCACAGATACGCAGTATTTT.

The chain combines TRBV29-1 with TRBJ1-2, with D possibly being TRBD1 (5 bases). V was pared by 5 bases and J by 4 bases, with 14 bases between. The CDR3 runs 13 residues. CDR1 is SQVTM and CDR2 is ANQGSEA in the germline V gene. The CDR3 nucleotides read TGCAGCGTTCTGGGGGGGGGTCCCTATGGCTACACCTTC. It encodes CSVLGGGPYGYTF.

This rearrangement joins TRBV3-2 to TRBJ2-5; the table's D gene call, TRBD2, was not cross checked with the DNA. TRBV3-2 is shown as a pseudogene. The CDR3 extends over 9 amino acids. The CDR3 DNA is TGTGCCAGCAGCCCCCTCCGTGACTTC. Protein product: CASSPLRDF.

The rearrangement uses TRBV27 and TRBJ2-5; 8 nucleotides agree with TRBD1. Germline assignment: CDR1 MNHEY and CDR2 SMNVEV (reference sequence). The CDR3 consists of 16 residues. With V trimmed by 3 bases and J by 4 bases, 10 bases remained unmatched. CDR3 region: CASSFGQGAIRETQYF. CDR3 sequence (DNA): TGTGCCAGCAGTTTCGGGCAGGGGGCGATTCGAGAGACCCAGTACTTC.

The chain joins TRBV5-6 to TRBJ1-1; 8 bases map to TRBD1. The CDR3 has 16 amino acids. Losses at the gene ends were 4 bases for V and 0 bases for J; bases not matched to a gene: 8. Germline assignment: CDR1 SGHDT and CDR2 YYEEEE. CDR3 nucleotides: TGTGCCAGCAGCGACGGGCAGGGGGCAGTGAACACTGAAGCTTTCTTT. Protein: CASSDGQGAVNTEAFF.

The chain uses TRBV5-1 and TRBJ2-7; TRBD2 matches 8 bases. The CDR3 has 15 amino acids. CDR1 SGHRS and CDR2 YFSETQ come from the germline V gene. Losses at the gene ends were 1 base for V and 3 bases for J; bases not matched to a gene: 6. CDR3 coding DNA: TGCGCCAGCAGCTTGCAGAGCGGGGGTTACTACGAGCAGTACTTC. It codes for CASSLQSGGYYEQYF.

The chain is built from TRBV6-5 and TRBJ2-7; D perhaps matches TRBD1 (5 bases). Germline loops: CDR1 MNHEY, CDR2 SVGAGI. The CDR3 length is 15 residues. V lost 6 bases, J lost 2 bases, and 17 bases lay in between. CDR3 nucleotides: TGTGCCAGCAGAAAAAAAGGGGAACCGACCTACGAGCAGTACTTC. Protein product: CASRKKGEPTYEQYF.

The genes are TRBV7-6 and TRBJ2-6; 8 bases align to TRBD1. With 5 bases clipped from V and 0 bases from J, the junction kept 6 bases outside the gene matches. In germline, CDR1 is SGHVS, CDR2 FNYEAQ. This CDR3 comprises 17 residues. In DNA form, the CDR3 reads TGTGCCAGCAGCCTTGTAACAGGGGGCTCTGGGGCCAACGTCCTGACTTTC. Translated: CASSLVTGGSGANVLTF.

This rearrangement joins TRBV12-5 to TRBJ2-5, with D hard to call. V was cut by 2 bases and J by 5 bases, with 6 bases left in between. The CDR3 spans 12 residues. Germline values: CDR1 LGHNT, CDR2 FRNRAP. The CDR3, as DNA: TGTGCTAGTGGTTTGAACTGGGAGACCCAGTACTTC. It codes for CASGLNWETQYF. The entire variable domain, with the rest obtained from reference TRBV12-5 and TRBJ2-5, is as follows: DARVTQTPRHKVTEMGQEVTMRCQPILGHNTVFWYRQTMMQGLELLAYFRNRAPLDDSGMPKDRFSAEMPDATLATLKIQPSEPRDSAVYFCASGLNWETQYFGPGTRLLVL.

The CDR3, as DNA: TGTGCCAGCAGCGTTCGCCATGGACTAGCGGGGGGCTCTAGCACAGATACGCAGTATTTT. Translating it yields CASSVRHGLAGGSSTDTQYF. The chain employs TRBV9 and TRBJ2-3, with TRBD2 matching over 14 bases. The junction had 11 bases not matched to a gene; V was cut back by 2 bases and J by 0 bases. Germline values: CDR1 SGDLS, CDR2 YYNGEE. This CDR3 has 20 residues.

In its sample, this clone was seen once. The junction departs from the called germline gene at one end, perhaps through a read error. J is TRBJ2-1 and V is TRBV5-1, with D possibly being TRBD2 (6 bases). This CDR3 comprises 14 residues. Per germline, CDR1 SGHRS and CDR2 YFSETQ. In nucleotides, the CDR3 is TGTGCCAGCAGCCCTGGACTACCCAACGATGAGCAGTTCTTC. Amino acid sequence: CASSPGLPNDEQFF.

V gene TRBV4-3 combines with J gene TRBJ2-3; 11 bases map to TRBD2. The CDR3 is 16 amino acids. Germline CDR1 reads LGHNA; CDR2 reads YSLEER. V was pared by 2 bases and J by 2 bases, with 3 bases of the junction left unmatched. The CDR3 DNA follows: TGCGCCAGCAGCCAAACTAGCGGGAGTGTCACAGATACGCAGTATTTT. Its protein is CASSQTSGSVTDTQYF.

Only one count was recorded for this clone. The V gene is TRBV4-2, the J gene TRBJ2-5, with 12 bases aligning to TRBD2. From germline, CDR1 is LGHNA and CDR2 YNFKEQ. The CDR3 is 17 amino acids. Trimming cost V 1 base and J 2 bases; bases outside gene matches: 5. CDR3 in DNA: TGTGCCAGCAGCCAAGGTCTAGCGGGGGGGCCGCAAGAGACCCAGTACTTC. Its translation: CASSQGLAGGPQETQYF.

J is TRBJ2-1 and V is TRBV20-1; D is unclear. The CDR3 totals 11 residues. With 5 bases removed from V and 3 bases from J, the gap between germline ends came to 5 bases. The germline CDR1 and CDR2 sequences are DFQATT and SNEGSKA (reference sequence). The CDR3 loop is CSAQNYNEQFF. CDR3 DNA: TGCAGTGCTCAGAACTACAATGAGCAGTTCTTC.

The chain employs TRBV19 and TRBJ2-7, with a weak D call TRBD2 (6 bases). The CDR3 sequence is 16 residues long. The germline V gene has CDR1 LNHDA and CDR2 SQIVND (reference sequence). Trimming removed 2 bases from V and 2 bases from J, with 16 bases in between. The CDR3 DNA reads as TGTGCCAGTAGTATATTCCTCGGGGGAGCCGCCTACGAGCAGTACTTC. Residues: CASSIFLGGAAYEQYF.